This record looks at one TCR beta chain sequence and its context. The antigen is undetermined. The sample originates from a study of cytomegalovirus exposure and HLA in healthy donors. Study findings and constraints: TCR beta sequences reportedly predicted most subjects' HLA-A and HLA-B alleles accurately.

At the time of sampling, donors were nominally healthy, though unrecorded immune exposures were likely. Both 60 Vbeta primers and 13 Jbeta primers went into the PCR. Repertoires were generated with immunoSEQ multiplex PCR, while TCRdb's copy carries only in-frame clones and drops some. Altogether about 200,000 clones are present, about 81% being singletons, with the ten largest covering approximately 6.5%. The V and J ends lost 0 bases and 5 bases respectively, with 4 bases between them. Per the germline V gene, CDR1 is LGHNA and CDR2 is YSLEER. This CDR3 region has 12 residues. What was sequenced was PBMCs. The rearrangement joins TRBV4-3 to TRBJ2-5; D gene ambiguous. The sequence derives from a woman aged 45-65 years in good health and CMV-seropositive. The CDR3 loop reads CASSQDRETQYF. The CDR3 bases are TGCGCCAGCAGCCAAGACAGGGAGACCCAGTACTTC.